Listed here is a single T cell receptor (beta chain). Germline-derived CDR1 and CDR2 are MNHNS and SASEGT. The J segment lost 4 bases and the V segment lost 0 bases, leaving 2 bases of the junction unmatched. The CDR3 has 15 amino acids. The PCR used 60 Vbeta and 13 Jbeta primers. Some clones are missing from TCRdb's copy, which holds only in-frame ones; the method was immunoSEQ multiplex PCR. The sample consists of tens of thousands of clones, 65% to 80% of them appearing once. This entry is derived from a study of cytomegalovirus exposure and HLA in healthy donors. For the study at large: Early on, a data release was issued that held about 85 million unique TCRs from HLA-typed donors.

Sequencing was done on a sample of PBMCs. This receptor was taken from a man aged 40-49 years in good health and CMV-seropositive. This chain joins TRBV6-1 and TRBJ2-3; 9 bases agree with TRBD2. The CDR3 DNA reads TGTGCCAGCAGTGAAGCTAGCGGGGGCCCAGATACGCAGTATTTT. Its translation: CASSEASGGPDTQYF.